This T cell receptor (beta chain) is from a study of immune heterogeneity within non-small cell lung tumors. Points from the study as a whole: There were identical dominant CDR3 beta clonotypes recurring across tumor sites within a patient, together with site-unique high-frequency clones. With an R of approximately 0.34, local T-cell clonality correlated moderately but significantly with local tumor mutational burden. Largely distinct from one individual patient to the next were the high-frequency T-cell receptor beta clonotypes.

The germline CDR1 and CDR2 sequences are MNHNS and SASEGT. V was pared by 6 bases and J by 4 bases, with 40 bases between. The CDR3 is made up of 22 amino acids. This clonotype counts as medium-sized. Its antigen is unknown. TCR beta CDR3 was amplified by multiplex PCR using 32 V and 13 J primers. MiXCR, run by TCRdb on the multiplex PCR reads, gives a single entry per CDR3 protein. The top ten clones hold roughly 15% of a sample with around 15,000 distinct CDR3 sequences, approximately 30% of them seen once. TCRs were amplified from about 620 ng gDNA of bulk tumor per sample. Multiple widely separated biopsies were taken from each primary tumor at surgery. The patients were newly diagnosed with non-small cell lung cancer, had not been treated, and had curative surgery.

The sequenced material came from lung tumor tissue. This TCR came from a woman in her 50s with non-small cell lung cancer. The V gene is TRBV6-1, the J gene TRBJ2-7; D is perhaps TRBD2 (7 bases). The DNA of the CDR3 is TGTGCCAGCAGCGCCTTTCTCATAGGTCCTCAAACTAGGGGGGGGCCAAGTTACGAGCAGTACTTC. Translation gives CASSAFLIGPQTRGGPSYEQYF.